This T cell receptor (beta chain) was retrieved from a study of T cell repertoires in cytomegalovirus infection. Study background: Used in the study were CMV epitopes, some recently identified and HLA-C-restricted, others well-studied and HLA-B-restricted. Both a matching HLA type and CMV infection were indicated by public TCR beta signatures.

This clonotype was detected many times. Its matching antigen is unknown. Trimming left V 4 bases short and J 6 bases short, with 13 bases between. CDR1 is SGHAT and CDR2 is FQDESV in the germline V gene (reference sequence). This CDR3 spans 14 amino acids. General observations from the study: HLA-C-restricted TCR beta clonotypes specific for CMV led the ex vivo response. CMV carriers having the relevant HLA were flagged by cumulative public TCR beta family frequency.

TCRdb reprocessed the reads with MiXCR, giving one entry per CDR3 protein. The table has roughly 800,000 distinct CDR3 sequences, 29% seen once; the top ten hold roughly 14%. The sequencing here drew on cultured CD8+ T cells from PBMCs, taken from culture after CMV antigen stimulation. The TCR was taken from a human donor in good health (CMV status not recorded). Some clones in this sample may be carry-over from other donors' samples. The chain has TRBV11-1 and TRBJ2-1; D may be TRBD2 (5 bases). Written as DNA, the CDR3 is TGTGCCAGCAGCTCCCCACCGGGGTTCAATGAGCAGTTCTTC. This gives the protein CASSSPPGFNEQFF. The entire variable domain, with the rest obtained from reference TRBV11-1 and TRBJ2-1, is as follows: EAEVAQSPRYKITEKSQAVAFWCDPISGHATLYWYRQILGQGPELLVQFQDESVVDDSQLPKDRFSAERLKGVDSTLKIQPAELGDSAMYLCASSSPPGFNEQFFGPGTRLTVL.